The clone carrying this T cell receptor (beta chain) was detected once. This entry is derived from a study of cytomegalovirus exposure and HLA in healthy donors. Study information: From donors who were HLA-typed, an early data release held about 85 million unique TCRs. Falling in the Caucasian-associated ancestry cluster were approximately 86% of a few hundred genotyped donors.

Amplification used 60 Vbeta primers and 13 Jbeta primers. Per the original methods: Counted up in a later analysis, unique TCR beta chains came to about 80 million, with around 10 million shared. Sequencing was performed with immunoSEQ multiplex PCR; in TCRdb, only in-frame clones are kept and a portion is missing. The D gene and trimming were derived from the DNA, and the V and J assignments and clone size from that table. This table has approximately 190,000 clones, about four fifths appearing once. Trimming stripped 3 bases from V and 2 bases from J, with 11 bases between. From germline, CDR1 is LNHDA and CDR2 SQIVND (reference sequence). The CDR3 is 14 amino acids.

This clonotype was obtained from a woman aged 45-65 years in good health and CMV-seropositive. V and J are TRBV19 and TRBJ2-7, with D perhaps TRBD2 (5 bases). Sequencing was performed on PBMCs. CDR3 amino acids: CASSIETRPYEQYF. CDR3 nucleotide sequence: TGTGCCAGTAGTATCGAAACTAGACCCTACGAGCAGTACTTC.